This entry lists 28 T cell receptor beta chains sequenced from one sample in a study of PD-1 blockade in classical Hodgkin lymphoma. Clones were sequenced by immunoSEQ multiplex PCR, and TCRdb holds only the in-frame ones, with some missing. The sample records some 7,000 clones, 65% to 80% being singletons. As for time point: cycle 4 day 1 (C4D1), after five to seven weeks of nivolumab. Relapses following autologous stem cell transplantation were seen in all patients, with brentuximab vedotin exposure varying. This specimen consisted of peripheral blood mononuclear cells (PBMCs), obtained before the fourth cycle of nivolumab. All receptors come from a human donor with classical Hodgkin lymphoma.

This clone was counted between two and nine times. The V call is TRBV9, the J call TRBJ2-7; 7 bases agree with TRBD1. The CDR3 spans 15 residues. The trim removed 4 bases at V and 4 bases at J, leaving 11 bases unmatched. Looked up from germline, CDR1 is SGDLS and CDR2 is YYNGEE. The CDR3 loop is CASSPQGLLGYEQYF. CDR3 DNA sequence: TGTGCCAGCAGCCCACAGGGGCTCCTCGGTTACGAGCAGTACTTC. Full variable domain (remainder filled in from reference TRBV9 and TRBJ2-7): DSGVTQTPKHLITATGQRVTLRCSPRSGDLSVYWYQQSLDQGLQFLIQYYNGEERAKGNILERFSAQQFPDLHSELNLSSLELGDSALYFCASSPQGLLGYEQYFGPGTRLTVT.

The gene calls are TRBV19 and TRBJ2-7, with D possibly matching TRBD2 (5 bases). CDR1 and CDR2 from the germline V gene are LNHDA and SQIVND (reference sequence). CDR3 size: 15 residues. The V end lost 1 base, the J end lost 2 bases, and 12 bases lay between the germline ends. The CDR3 sequence: CASSIVWGETYEQYF. Written as DNA, the CDR3 is TGTGCCAGTAGTATAGTATGGGGAGAGACCTACGAGCAGTACTTC.

The CDR3 is CASSLAGGNTEAFF. The CDR3 DNA reads as TGTGCCAGCAGCTTGGCCGGGGGGAACACTGAAGCTTTCTTT. The rearrangement joins TRBV5-6 to TRBJ1-1; D might be TRBD1 (5 bases). V was pared by 0 bases and J by 1 base, with 7 bases between. CDR1 and CDR2 (germline): SGHDT, YYEEEE. The CDR3 is 14 residues long.

V is TRBV11-2 and J is TRBJ1-1; TRBD1 matches 7 bases. The J segment lost 1 base and the V segment lost 5 bases, leaving 7 bases of the junction unmatched. Germline CDR1 SGHAT, CDR2 FQNNGV. This CDR3 region has 15 residues. The CDR3 nucleotides are TGTGCCAGCAGCCCCGGGACAGCCTGGAACACTGAAGCTTTCTTT. It specifies CASSPGTAWNTEAFF.

The rearrangement joins TRBV23-1 to TRBJ2-7; TRBD2 aligns across 8 bases. TRBV23-1 is an open reading frame whose function is uncertain. Trimming at V came to 4 bases and at J to 3 bases, leaving 2 bases not matched to a gene. The CDR3 spans 13 residues. The CDR3 loop is CASSPGGDYEQYF. The CDR3, as DNA: TGCGCCAGCAGTCCGGGGGGGGACTACGAGCAGTACTTC.

V is TRBV5-1 and J is TRBJ2-2; D call uncertain. The CDR3 runs 15 residues. The germline V and J ends were trimmed by 0 bases and 4 bases, with 10 bases remaining between them. Germline CDR1 reads SGHRS; CDR2 reads YFSETQ. In DNA, the CDR3 is TGCGCCAGCAGCTTGGAGAACACGGGCACCGGGGAGCTGTTTTTT. It specifies CASSLENTGTGELFF.

In its sample, this clone is medium-sized. The rearrangement links TRBV7-2 to TRBJ1-3; TRBD1 matches 8 bases. The V gene's germline CDR1 is SGHTA and CDR2 FQGNSA. Losses at the gene ends were 1 base for V and 8 bases for J; bases not matched to a gene: 7. The CDR3 length is 15 residues. CDR3 sequence: CASSLGFGQGDTIYF. In nucleotides, the CDR3 is TGTGCCAGCAGCTTAGGATTCGGACAGGGAGACACCATATATTTT.

The V and J genes are TRBV6-6 and TRBJ2-5; possible D gene TRBD1, 7 bases. The germline V gene has CDR1 MNHNY and CDR2 SVGAGI (reference sequence). V lost 6 bases to trimming and J lost 7 bases, with 15 bases between them. The length of the CDR3 is 13 residues. The CDR3 nucleotides read TGTGCCAGCAGCCCGACAGGGAGGAGGACCCAGTACTTC. Its protein product is CASSPTGRRTQYF.

J is TRBJ2-1 and V is TRBV10-3; D is ambiguous. Germline CDR1 is ENHRY and CDR2 is SYGVKD. V lost 0 bases, J lost 10 bases, and 13 bases lay in between. The CDR3 is made up of 14 amino acids. The CDR3 reads CAISESQGFEEQFF. The CDR3 region has the DNA TGTGCCATCAGTGAGTCTCAAGGGTTCGAGGAGCAGTTCTTC.

The CDR3 region has the DNA TGTGCCAGCAGCTTAGGTAGTCAGACAGATACGCAGTATTTT. This gives the protein CASSLGSQTDTQYF. The gene calls are TRBV7-9 and TRBJ2-3; D is unclear. This CDR3 region has 14 residues. Germline loops: CDR1 SEHNR, CDR2 FQNEAQ (reference sequence). Deletions cut 1 base from V and 3 bases from J, with 8 bases between. The complete variable domain, with remaining parts taken from reference TRBV7-9 and TRBJ2-3, reads DTGVSQNPRHKITKRGQNVTFRCDPISEHNRLYWYRQTLGQGPEFLTYFQNEAQLEKSRLLSDRFSAERPKGSFSTLEIQRTEQGDSAMYLCASSLGSQTDTQYFGPGTRLTVL.

This chain links TRBV11-3 with TRBJ1-2; TRBD1 agrees at 7 bases. Per germline, CDR1 SGHNT and CDR2 YENEEA. Losses at the gene ends were 5 bases for V and 0 bases for J; bases not matched to a gene: 15. The CDR3 has 18 amino acids. CDR3 amino acids: CASSPPKVRGIPNYGYTF. CDR3 sequence (DNA): TGTGCCAGCAGCCCTCCTAAGGTCAGGGGGATACCTAACTATGGCTACACCTTC.

This clone was detected only once. V and J are TRBV7-3 and TRBJ1-3, with 9 bases lining up with TRBD1. Germline CDR1 is SGHTA and CDR2 is FQGTGA. After removal of 5 bases from V and 2 bases from J, the junction contained 10 bases not matched to a gene. The CDR3 extends over 17 amino acids. The CDR3 DNA reads as TGTGCCAGCAGCGACCGCATCGGGACAGGGACTGGAAACACCATATATTTT. Its protein is CASSDRIGTGTGNTIYF.

V and J are TRBV28 and TRBJ2-7, with D tentatively TRBD1 or TRBD2 (5 bases each). The CDR3 covers 15 residues. Germline V lookup: CDR1 MDHEN, CDR2 SYDVKM. V was pared by 6 bases and J by 0 bases, with 15 bases between. The CDR3: CASRRDGPSSYEQYF. CDR3 DNA sequence: TGTGCCAGCAGACGGGACGGCCCGAGCTCCTACGAGCAGTACTTC.

This clone is judged large. In nucleotides, the CDR3 is TGTGCCAGCAAATTGGACGGGGCTTTCTACGAGCAGTACTTC. This gives the protein CASKLDGAFYEQYF. J is TRBJ2-7 and V is TRBV27; D may correspond to TRBD1 or TRBD2 (5 bases each). The germline V gene encodes CDR1 MNHEY and CDR2 SMNVEV (reference sequence). The CDR3 is 14 amino acids. V gave up 7 bases and J gave up 3 bases, with 16 bases separating them.

The V gene is TRBV7-6, the J gene TRBJ2-7; D is unclear. CDR3 length: 19 amino acids. Trimming removed 0 bases at V and 2 bases at J, with 23 bases between. Germline V gene data show CDR1 as SGHVS and CDR2 as FNYEAQ. The CDR3 bases are TGTGCCAGCAGCTTAGCAGTCCTCTGGCACAGAAATCCCGCCTACGAGCAGTACTTC. Translation gives CASSLAVLWHRNPAYEQYF. The full variable domain, completed using reference TRBV7-6 and TRBJ2-7, is GAGVSQSPRYKVTKRGQDVALRCDPISGHVSLYWYRQALGQGPEFLTYFNYEAQQDKSGLPNDRFSAERPEGSISTLTIQRTEQRDSAMYRCASSLAVLWHRNPAYEQYFGPGTRLTVT.

This clone was detected once. This chain links TRBV7-2 with TRBJ2-2, with no clear D. The germline V gene has CDR1 SGHTA and CDR2 FQGNSA. V was trimmed by 6 bases and J by 0 bases, leaving 8 bases between them. This CDR3 contains 14 residues. CDR3 in DNA: TGTGCCAGCAGGAGAGGAGCGAACACCGGGGAGCTGTTTTTT. It codes for CASRRGANTGELFF.

The rearrangement joins TRBV10-3 to TRBJ1-4; D gene unclear. V lost 5 bases and J 6 bases, leaving 10 bases between the germline ends. Looked up from germline, CDR1 is ENHRY and CDR2 is SYGVKD. The CDR3 covers 13 residues. CDR3 in DNA: TGTGCCATCAGTCCGGGGAGGGATGAAAAACTGTTTTTT. Translating it yields CAISPGRDEKLFF.

The rearrangement links TRBV5-1 to TRBJ2-2; no clear D. CDR3 length: 15 amino acids. Trimming removed 0 bases at V and 5 bases at J, with 11 bases between. Germline CDR1 reads SGHRS; CDR2 reads YFSETQ. CDR3 coding DNA: TGCGCCAGCAGCTTGGCCGTGGGTTCTACCGGGGAGCTGTTTTTT. Its translation is CASSLAVGSTGELFF.

This clone has only a few counts. This chain uses TRBV5-1 with TRBJ1-1; D unclear. CDR3 length: 14 amino acids. V lost 5 bases to trimming and J lost 3 bases, with 14 bases between them. The V gene's germline CDR1 is SGHRS and CDR2 YFSETQ. The CDR3 sequence is CASRLLGQYTEAFF. The DNA of the CDR3 is TGCGCCAGCAGGCTTCTGGGCCAGTACACTGAAGCTTTCTTT.

This clone was counted once. The chain joins TRBV5-8 to TRBJ2-5; TRBD2 agrees at 9 bases. CDR1 and CDR2 (germline): SGHTS, YDEGEE. V was pared by 5 bases and J by 2 bases, with 7 bases of the junction left unmatched. The CDR3 sequence is 15 residues long. The CDR3 nucleotides are TGTGCCAGCAGTCGCGGACTAGCGCAACAAGAGACCCAGTACTTC. This encodes CASSRGLAQQETQYF.

The genes are TRBV7-2 and TRBJ2-5; D unclear. The CDR3 consists of 15 residues. CDR1 is SGHTA, CDR2 FQGNSA, per germline. Deletions cut 3 bases from V and 4 bases from J, with 15 bases between. In DNA form, the CDR3 reads TGTGCCAGCAGCTTGAGGCAGTCCCGTCCAGAGACCCAGTACTTC. This sequence encodes CASSLRQSRPETQYF. Supplemented by reference TRBV7-2 and TRBJ2-5, the full variable domain reads GAGVSQSPSNKVTEKGKDVELRCDPISGHTALYWYRQSLGQGLEFLIYFQGNSAPDKSGLPSDRFSAERTGGSVSTLTIQRTQQEDSAVYLCASSLRQSRPETQYFGPGTRLLVL.

This clone has only a few counts. The rearrangement uses TRBV9 and TRBJ2-5; 10 nucleotides align to TRBD1. The CDR3 is 16 residues long. V trimming: 4 bases; J trimming: 5 bases; junction bases outside the gene matches: 11. The germline V gene encodes CDR1 SGDLS and CDR2 YYNGEE. The CDR3 region is CASSLTGGAGVETQYF. The CDR3 DNA reads as TGTGCCAGCAGCTTGACAGGGGGCGCAGGTGTTGAGACCCAGTACTTC.

The rearrangement uses TRBV7-9 and TRBJ1-1, with D hard to call. Germline-derived CDR1 and CDR2 are SEHNR and FQNEAQ (reference sequence). The V gene lost 7 bases and the J gene lost 0 bases, with 9 bases spanning the gap. This CDR3 is 13 amino acids long. The CDR3 DNA is TGTGCCAGCAAGATGGGAGTGAACACTGAAGCTTTCTTT. Its protein product is CASKMGVNTEAFF.

The CDR3 region is CASSLGGLESSYEQYF. The CDR3 nucleotides are TGTGCCAGCAGCTTGGGGGGCTTGGAGTCCTCCTACGAGCAGTACTTC. The V call is TRBV7-9, the J call TRBJ2-7, with D perhaps matching TRBD1 or TRBD2 (6 bases each). The V gene's germline CDR1 is SEHNR and CDR2 FQNEAQ (reference sequence). Trimming left V 3 bases short and J 0 bases short, with 15 bases between. This CDR3 is 16 amino acids long.

The gene calls are TRBV6-6 and TRBJ2-7, with TRBD2 matching over 11 bases. The trim removed 6 bases at V and 4 bases at J, leaving 5 bases unmatched. Germline loops: CDR1 MNHNY, CDR2 SVGAGI (reference sequence). The CDR3 has 14 residues. CDR3: CASRGTSGFYEQYF. The DNA of the CDR3 is TGTGCCAGCAGGGGGACTAGCGGATTTTACGAGCAGTACTTC.

This clone is medium-sized by share. The chain employs TRBV5-4 and TRBJ2-2; no clear D. Germline V gene lookup returns CDR1 SGHNT and CDR2 YYREEE (reference sequence). Trimming removed 0 bases at V and 0 bases at J, with 6 bases between. The CDR3 runs 15 residues. The CDR3 nucleotides read TGTGCCAGCAGCTTGGTGGCAACGAACACCGGGGAGCTGTTTTTT. It encodes CASSLVATNTGELFF.

The rearrangement joins TRBV5-4 to TRBJ1-2, with a tentative D call TRBD1 (6 bases). The CDR3 extends over 13 amino acids. The germline CDR1 and CDR2 sequences are SGHNT and YYREEE (reference sequence). V was pared by 5 bases and J by 8 bases, with 16 bases between. CDR3 DNA: TGTGCCAGCAGTTATAACAGGGCCGAAGGCTACACCTTC. It codes for CASSYNRAEGYTF. Complete variable domain (other parts from reference TRBV5-4 and TRBJ1-2): ETGVTQSPTHLIKTRGQQVTLRCSSQSGHNTVSWYQQALGQGPQFIFQYYREEENGRGNFPPRFSGLQFPNYSSELNVNALELDDSALYLCASSYNRAEGYTFGSGTRLTVV.

V gene TRBV20-1 combines with J gene TRBJ2-7; D is possibly TRBD1 (5 bases). CDR3 length equals 11 residues. The V gene lost 5 bases and the J gene lost 3 bases, with 8 bases spanning the gap. Germline V gives CDR1 DFQATT, CDR2 SNEGSKA (reference sequence). CDR3 coding DNA: TGCAGTGCTTCGGACATCTACGAGCAGTACTTC. This codes for CSASDIYEQYF.